The 16 T cell receptor beta chains below come from one sample, sequenced in a study of shared clonotypes between healthy human individuals. CD45RO-negative CD8 cells positively selected for CCR7 made up the naive population, which excluded terminally differentiated effector memory CD45RA+ cells. The repertoire was sequenced with immunoSEQ multiplex PCR; TCRdb's copy has only in-frame clones and lacks some. The table records around 2.1 million clones, more than 85% of them present only once. Sequenced: naive CD8+ T cells from PBMCs. These receptors all come from a man aged 18 to 29 in good health. Some clones in this sample may be carry-over from other donors' samples.

This clone was picked up one time. The gene calls are TRBV30 and TRBJ1-2; TRBD1 aligns across 7 bases. Germline-derived CDR1 and CDR2 are GTSNPN and SVGIG (reference sequence). CDR3 length: 18 residues. The V segment lost 6 bases and the J segment 8 bases; nucleotides outside the gene matches: 27. DNA for the CDR3: TGTGCCTGCAACGCCTTCTCGGGACAGCTTTCCTGGCCCTACGGCTACACCTTC. It encodes CACNAFSGQLSWPYGYTF.

The V and J genes are TRBV6-5 and TRBJ2-3; D remains unclear. CDR3 size: 14 residues. V lost 5 bases to trimming and J lost 2 bases, with 11 bases between them. Germline CDR1 reads MNHEY; CDR2 reads SVGAGI. CDR3 nucleotide sequence: TGTGCCAGCAGTCTTGGATTTTCCACAGATACGCAGTATTTT. As protein: CASSLGFSTDTQYF.

Of note for this clone: This same CDR3 is encoded by further DNA sequences in the sample. The rearrangement links TRBV28 to TRBJ2-1; D uncertain. With 5 bases removed from V and 9 bases from J, the gap between germline ends came to 8 bases. The CDR3 is 11 residues long. CDR1 is MDHEN, CDR2 SYDVKM, per germline. CDR3 bases: TGTGCCAGCAGTACCCCGGGTGAGCAGTTCTTC. Its translation is CASSTPGEQFF.

CDR3 bases: TGCGCCAGCACGGTTCGGCCGGGCTACGAGCAGTACTTC. This encodes CASTVRPGYEQYF. J is TRBJ2-7 and V is TRBV10-2; D remains unclear. The germline CDR1 and CDR2 sequences are WSHSY and SAAADI. CDR3 size: 13 residues. Trimming cost V 7 bases and J 3 bases, with 13 bases left between them.

The rearrangement links TRBV27 to TRBJ2-7; D perhaps matches TRBD2 (6 bases). V lost 7 bases and J lost 6, with 10 bases in between. CDR1 and CDR2 from the germline V gene are MNHEY and SMNVEV (reference sequence). The CDR3 sequence is 11 residues long. CDR3 DNA sequence: TGTGCCAGCACCCCCGGGGGCGAGCAGTACTTC. It specifies CASTPGGEQYF.

Worth noting for this clone: Other DNA sequences in this sample translate to the same CDR3. J is TRBJ2-1 and V is TRBV13; 12 nucleotides line up with TRBD2. After removal of 5 bases from V and 6 bases from J, the junction contained 5 bases not matched to a gene. Germline CDR1 PRHDT, CDR2 FYEKMQ (reference sequence). The CDR3 length is 15 residues. CDR3 in amino acids: CASSQGLAGGNEQFF. The CDR3 DNA is TGTGCCAGCAGCCAGGGACTAGCGGGTGGCAATGAGCAGTTCTTC.

The chain combines TRBV5-5 with TRBJ1-1; no clear D gene. Trimming shortened V by 2 bases and J by 4 bases, and 9 bases separated the two germline ends. Germline CDR1 and CDR2: SGHKS and YYEKEE (reference sequence). CDR3 length: 13 amino acids. In DNA, the CDR3 is TGTGCCAGCAGCTTCGGGGTAAGCACTGAAGCTTTCTTT. Its protein product is CASSFGVSTEAFF.

The table lists this clone with a count of one. This chain joins TRBV29-1 and TRBJ2-7; tentative D call: TRBD1 (6 bases). Trimming removed 2 bases from V and 0 bases from J, with 11 bases in between. CDR1 is SQVTM, CDR2 ANQGSEA, per germline. The CDR3 covers 14 residues. The CDR3 region is CSVEPLQGSYEQYF. CDR3 in DNA: TGCAGCGTTGAACCCCTACAGGGCTCCTACGAGCAGTACTTC.

The chain carries TRBV7-3 and TRBJ2-7; 8 bases are shared with TRBD2. CDR1 and CDR2 (germline): SGHTA, FQGTGA. CDR3 length: 16 residues. V was clipped by 5 bases and J by 5 bases; unmatched bases: 14. This CDR3 is CASSPFGAGGVNEQYF. The CDR3 bases are TGTGCCAGCAGCCCCTTTGGGGCGGGAGGAGTCAACGAGCAGTACTTC.

The chain carries TRBV7-9 and TRBJ1-2; no definite D call. The germline gives CDR1 SEHNR, CDR2 FQNEAQ (reference sequence). V was cut by 4 bases and J by 9 bases, with 15 bases left in between. The CDR3 is made up of 13 amino acids. The CDR3 sequence: CASSSTTELSYTF. CDR3 DNA sequence: TGTGCCAGCAGCTCCACGACGGAGTTAAGCTACACCTTC.

The chain couples TRBV9 to TRBJ2-1; weak D call: TRBD2 (5 bases). The V gene's germline CDR1 is SGDLS and CDR2 YYNGEE. The V end was cut by 4 bases, the J end by 8 bases, with 13 bases between. The CDR3 is made up of 13 amino acids. For the CDR3, the DNA is TGTGCCAGCAGCAGCTTCGGGCGGGATGAGCAGTTCTTC. Its protein product is CASSSFGRDEQFF.

The chain employs TRBV11-2 and TRBJ1-4; D unclear. The CDR3 consists of 15 residues. The V end was cut by 1 base, the J end by 1 base, with 7 bases between. Germline V gene sequence: CDR1 SGHAT, CDR2 FQNNGV. CDR3 residues: CASSLGGRTNEKLFF. CDR3 nucleotides: TGTGCCAGCAGCTTAGGCGGCAGAACTAATGAAAAACTGTTTTTT.

The V gene is TRBV29-1, the J gene TRBJ1-4; 10 nucleotides align to TRBD1. The CDR3 is 14 residues long. Germline loops: CDR1 SQVTM, CDR2 ANQGSEA. Trimming cost V 5 bases and J 8 bases; bases outside gene matches: 8. CDR3 sequence reads: CSVNPGQGWEKLFF. The CDR3, as DNA: TGCAGCGTTAATCCGGGACAGGGGTGGGAAAAACTGTTTTTT.

The chain combines TRBV9 with TRBJ1-2, with no clear D. CDR1 is SGDLS and CDR2 is YYNGEE in the germline V gene. The CDR3 length is 15 residues. V shed 0 bases and J shed 0 bases, with 9 bases lying between them. Written as DNA, the CDR3 is TGTGCCAGCAGCGTAGAACCAGATCCTAACTATGGCTACACCTTC. Amino acids: CASSVEPDPNYGYTF.

This chain connects TRBV14 to TRBJ2-7; perhaps TRBD2 as D (5 bases). Germline V gene sequence: CDR1 SGHDN, CDR2 FVKESK. This CDR3 is built from 16 residues. V was trimmed by 1 base and J by 9 bases, leaving 22 bases between them. The CDR3 region is CASSQGRASGSIGQYF. CDR3 DNA sequence: TGTGCCAGCAGCCAAGGGCGGGCTAGTGGGTCTATCGGGCAGTACTTC.

The CDR3 loop is CASSTLGTSEFF. In nucleotides, the CDR3 is TGTGCCAGCAGCACGCTAGGGACTAGCGAGTTCTTC. The chain couples TRBV5-4 to TRBJ2-1; 10 bases are shared with TRBD2. J gave up 14 bases and V 4 bases, and 6 bases lay outside the gene matches. Germline V gene sequence: CDR1 SGHNT, CDR2 YYREEE (reference sequence). This CDR3 spans 12 amino acids.